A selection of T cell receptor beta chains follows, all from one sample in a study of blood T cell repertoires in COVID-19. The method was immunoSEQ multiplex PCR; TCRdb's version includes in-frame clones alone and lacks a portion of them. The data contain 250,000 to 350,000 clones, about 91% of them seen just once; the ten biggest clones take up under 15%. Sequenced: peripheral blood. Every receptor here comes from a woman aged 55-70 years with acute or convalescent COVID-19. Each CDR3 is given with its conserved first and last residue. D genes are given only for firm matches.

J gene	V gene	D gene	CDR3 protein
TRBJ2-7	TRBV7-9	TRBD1	CASSPTGEHSYEQYF
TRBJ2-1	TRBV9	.	CASSGEVGSAYNEQFF
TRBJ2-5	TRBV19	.	CASSINPGKETQYF
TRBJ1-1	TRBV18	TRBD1	CASSTLPGQRNTEAFF
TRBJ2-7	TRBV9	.	CASSPRSEDSEQYF
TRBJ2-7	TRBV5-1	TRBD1	CASSFTTGTGGGEQYF
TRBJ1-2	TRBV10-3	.	CAIWSGEGGYTF
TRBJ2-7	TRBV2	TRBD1	CATPRDRGRYYEQYF
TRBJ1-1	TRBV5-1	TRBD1	CASSPTPTGENTEAFF
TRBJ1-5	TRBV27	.	CASSSNGEGINQPQHF
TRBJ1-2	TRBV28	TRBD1	CASSAGQGALGYGYTF
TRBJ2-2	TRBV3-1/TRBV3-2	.	CASSQGTANGELFF
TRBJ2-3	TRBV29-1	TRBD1	CSGISRDRVRDTQYF
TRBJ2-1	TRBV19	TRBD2	CASSGGAYNEQFF
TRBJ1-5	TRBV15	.	CATSSGLSNQPQHF
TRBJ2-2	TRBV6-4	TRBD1	CASSRTGNTGELFF
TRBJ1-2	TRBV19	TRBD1	CASSVSNSGQGANYGYTF
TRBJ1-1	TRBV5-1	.	CASSLGNRNTEAFF
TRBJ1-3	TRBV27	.	CASSPTGKTIYF
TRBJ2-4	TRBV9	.	CASSVAPENIQYF
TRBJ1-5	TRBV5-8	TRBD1	CASSHGQGTLLHQPQHF